The 24 T cell receptor beta chains below come from one sample, sequenced in a study of OX40 agonist ivuxolimab in advanced cancers. Using immunoSEQ multiplex PCR, the repertoire was profiled, and TCRdb retains in-frame clones only, with some absent. The sample includes roughly 81,000 clones, about 88% of them seen just once. Sequencing was performed on CD4+ or CD8+ T cells sorted from blood, taken in a trial of the OX40 agonist ivuxolimab. The receptors here all came from an adult with an advanced solid tumor such as melanoma, head and neck, liver or kidney cancer.

The CDR3 is CASSFQGGGRTEAFF. The CDR3 DNA reads as TGCGCCAGCAGCTTCCAAGGGGGGGGCAGGACTGAAGCTTTCTTT. The chain carries TRBV5-1 and TRBJ1-1; a weak D match, TRBD1 (6 bases). Trimming stripped 2 bases from V and 5 bases from J, with 16 bases between. CDR3 length: 15 residues. Germline assignment: CDR1 SGHRS and CDR2 YFSETQ.

The chain has TRBV10-3 and TRBJ1-5; tentatively, D is TRBD1 (5 bases). V lost 3 bases to trimming and J lost 1 base, with 7 bases between them. The CDR3 length is 14 residues. Germline values: CDR1 ENHRY, CDR2 SYGVKD. CDR3: CAISEGDSNQPQHF. CDR3 sequence (DNA): TGTGCCATCAGTGAAGGGGACAGCAATCAGCCCCAGCATTTT.

Note on this clone: Here the CDR3 omits its conserved ending phenylalanine or tryptophan, so a read error is the likely source. As DNA, the CDR3 is TGTGCCACCCATCGGGAAGTTAATTCACCCCTCCACCTT. This gives the protein CATHREVNSPLHL. The chain uses TRBV10-3 and TRBJ1-6; D not resolved. The germline V gene has CDR1 ENHRY and CDR2 SYGVKD. V was trimmed by 10 bases and J by 6 bases, leaving 13 bases between them. The CDR3 has 13 amino acids.

For this clone: Given the absence of the conserved phenylalanine or tryptophan at the CDR3 end, a read error is likely. V gene TRBV6-5 combines with J gene TRBJ1-6; perhaps TRBD1 as D (5 bases). The CDR3 totals 14 residues. Germline values: CDR1 MNHEY, CDR2 SVGAGI. The V end was cut by 5 bases, the J end by 10 bases, with 15 bases between. CDR3 nucleotide sequence: TGTGCCAGCAGTACGAACCCGACAGAATCACCCCTCCACCTT. Protein product: CASSTNPTESPLHL.

J is TRBJ1-2 and V is TRBV29-1; 7 positions match TRBD1. This CDR3 has 11 amino acids. V lost 6 bases, J lost 7 bases, and 5 bases stayed unmatched. Germline V gene lookup returns CDR1 SQVTM and CDR2 ANQGSEA. Here the CDR3 DNA reads TGCAGCGTGGACAGGTACTCTGGCTACACCTTC. Residues: CSVDRYSGYTF.

This chain joins TRBV5-6 and TRBJ1-2, with unresolved D. The CDR3 runs 15 residues. V was shortened by 1 base and J by 4 bases, with 14 bases between the two germline ends. The germline gives CDR1 SGHDT, CDR2 YYEEEE. The CDR3 coding sequence is TGTGCCAGCAGCTTGTCTGCACCCGGGTCCTATGGCTACACCTTC. The encoded protein is CASSLSAPGSYGYTF.

The chain recombines TRBV11-2 with TRBJ1-5, with D tentatively TRBD1 (5 bases). Trimming stripped 1 base from V and 5 bases from J, with 9 bases between. Germline CDR1 is SGHAT and CDR2 is FQNNGV. The length of the CDR3 is 14 residues. The CDR3 region has the DNA TGTGCCAGCAGCTTAGTGGCGGGGGATCAGCCCCAGCATTTT. This translates into CASSLVAGDQPQHF.

This chain links TRBV5-1 with TRBJ2-7; D possibly corresponds to TRBD2 (6 bases). The CDR3 length is 17 residues. Germline V gene sequence: CDR1 SGHRS, CDR2 YFSETQ. V dropped 1 base and J dropped 0 bases, with 17 bases sitting between them. CDR3 region: CASSLSSRQGLSYEQYF. The CDR3 DNA follows: TGCGCCAGCAGCTTGAGTTCCCGGCAGGGACTCTCCTACGAGCAGTACTTC.

This chain uses TRBV7-3 with TRBJ2-2, with 8 bases identical to TRBD1. Germline CDR1 reads SGHTA; CDR2 reads FQGTGA. This CDR3 spans 13 amino acids. The V and J ends lost 5 bases and 5 bases, in that order; junction bases with no gene match: 1. The DNA for the CDR3 is TGTGCCAGCAGCGACAGGGGAACCGGGGAGCTGTTTTTT. It encodes CASSDRGTGELFF.

The chain is built from TRBV18 and TRBJ2-4, with D tentatively TRBD1 (5 bases). CDR1 and CDR2 from the germline V gene are KGHSH and LQKENI. CDR3 size: 15 residues. The V gene lost 3 bases and the J gene lost 6 bases, with 15 bases spanning the gap. The CDR3 nucleotides read TGTGCCAGCTCACCGGAAAGGGGATTACGAAACATTCAGTACTTC. It specifies CASSPERGLRNIQYF.

J is TRBJ2-5 and V is TRBV18; the D gene is possibly TRBD2 (5 bases). The V and J ends lost 3 bases and 3 bases respectively, with 17 bases between them. Germline V lookup: CDR1 KGHSH, CDR2 LQKENI. This CDR3 is 16 amino acids long. The CDR3 here is CASSPPDGRTKETQYF. The CDR3 DNA reads TGTGCCAGCTCACCCCCTGATGGGAGAACTAAAGAGACCCAGTACTTC.

This clone has more than one count but fewer than ten. At one end the junction does not follow the germline gene, possibly because of a read error. The V and J genes are TRBV7-3 and TRBJ1-4; D remains unclear. The germline gives CDR1 SGHTA, CDR2 FQGTGA. The CDR3 loop spans 9 amino acids. The CDR3: CASSLFRGF. The CDR3 DNA reads TGTGCCAGCAGCTTATTCAGAGGGTTT.

This clone was observed once. The chain couples TRBV5-5 to TRBJ1-3, with D uncertain. Trimming took 1 base from V and 2 from J, leaving 10 bases between them. The CDR3 runs 15 residues. Looked up from germline, CDR1 is SGHKS and CDR2 is YYEKEE (reference sequence). CDR3 coding DNA: TGTGCCAGCAGCTTGCCGGTTTCCACTGGAAACACCATATATTTT. Translation gives CASSLPVSTGNTIYF. The variable domain in full, with the rest retrieved from reference TRBV5-5 and TRBJ1-3, is DAGVTQSPTHLIKTRGQQVTLRCSPISGHKSVSWYQQVLGQGPQFIFQYYEKEERGRGNFPDRFSARQFPNYSSELNVNALLLGDSALYLCASSLPVSTGNTIYFGEGSWLTVV.

V and J are TRBV11-2 and TRBJ2-5; perhaps TRBD2 as D (7 bases). V shed 5 bases and J shed 3 bases, with 13 bases lying between them. CDR1 and CDR2 (germline): SGHAT, FQNNGV. The CDR3 totals 14 residues. The CDR3 nucleotides are TGTGCCAGCAGCCCGGGGGCGGGGGAAGAGACCCAGTACTTC. Amino acids: CASSPGAGEETQYF.

V gene TRBV9 combines with J gene TRBJ1-6; TRBD1 matches 8 bases. The CDR3 runs to 15 residues. Germline CDR1 reads SGDLS; CDR2 reads YYNGEE. V lost 3 bases and J lost 9; bases outside the gene matches: 8. DNA of the CDR3: TGTGCCAGCAGCGGGACCGGACAGGGAGGTTCACCCCTCCACTTT. Residues: CASSGTGQGGSPLHF.

The chain joins TRBV5-6 to TRBJ2-7, with 9 bases fitting TRBD1. V gave up 0 bases and J gave up 2 bases; unmatched junction bases: 3. The CDR3 is 15 residues long. CDR1 and CDR2 from the germline V gene are SGHDT and YYEEEE. The CDR3 nucleotides are TGTGCCAGCAGCTTGGATACAGGGGGCCCCTACGAGCAGTACTTC. Translating it yields CASSLDTGGPYEQYF.

The chain recombines TRBV5-6 with TRBJ2-7; D call uncertain. Germline values: CDR1 SGHDT, CDR2 YYEEEE. The CDR3 runs 14 residues. The V gene lost 2 bases and the J gene lost 6 bases, with 15 bases spanning the gap. CDR3 residues: CASSLLGNNGEQYF. As DNA, the CDR3 is TGTGCCAGCAGCTTATTAGGGAACAACGGCGAGCAGTACTTC.

V and J are TRBV5-1 and TRBJ1-4, with TRBD1 matching over 9 bases. The ends lost 4 bases at V and 5 bases at J; junction bases unmatched: 9. This CDR3 region has 16 residues. Germline V gives CDR1 SGHRS, CDR2 YFSETQ. In nucleotides, the CDR3 is TGCGCCAGCAGCCCCGACGCGGGACAGGGAAATGAAAAACTGTTTTTT. This codes for CASSPDAGQGNEKLFF.

The rearrangement links TRBV5-6 to TRBJ2-1; TRBD2 agrees at 7 bases. Germline loops: CDR1 SGHDT, CDR2 YYEEEE. The CDR3 has 15 residues. The J segment lost 5 bases and the V segment lost 4 bases, leaving 9 bases of the junction unmatched. DNA of the CDR3: TGTGCCAGCAGCATGGGGCTGGGAGGGCACAATGAGCAGTTCTTC. Translation: CASSMGLGGHNEQFF.

This clone showed up just once. V and J are TRBV9 and TRBJ1-2; a weak D match, TRBD1 (6 bases). CDR1 and CDR2 from the germline V gene are SGDLS and YYNGEE. CDR3 length: 13 amino acids. The germline V and J ends were trimmed by 0 bases and 7 bases, with 10 bases remaining between them. CDR3 amino acids: CASSVVQGFGYTF. CDR3 nucleotides: TGTGCCAGCAGCGTAGTGCAGGGGTTTGGCTACACCTTC.

CDR3 in amino acids: CASSPTGGRKVPQHF. CDR3 DNA sequence: TGTGCCAGCAGCCCGACAGGGGGGCGCAAAGTGCCCCAGCATTTT. The chain recombines TRBV6-5 with TRBJ1-5, with TRBD1 matching 9 bases. The CDR3 sequence is 15 residues long. V was clipped by 6 bases and J by 9 bases; unmatched bases: 12. Germline values: CDR1 MNHEY, CDR2 SVGAGI.

This sequence joins TRBV4-1 and TRBJ2-7; 11 bases are shared with TRBD1. V gave up 4 bases and J gave up 4 bases; unmatched junction bases: 0. This CDR3 spans 13 amino acids. Per the germline V gene, CDR1 is MGHRA and CDR2 is YSYEKL. The CDR3 loop reads CASSRDRGYEQYF. In DNA form, the CDR3 reads TGCGCCAGCAGCCGGGACAGGGGGTACGAGCAGTACTTC.

V usage is TRBV27 and J usage is TRBJ2-7, with TRBD2 as a possible D gene (7 bases). Germline assignment: CDR1 MNHEY and CDR2 SMNVEV (reference sequence). The length of the CDR3 is 13 residues. V lost 6 bases to trimming and J lost 6 bases, with 15 bases between them. CDR3 bases: TGTGCCAGCAGGCCCTCCGGGGGGCGCGAGCAGTACTTC. Amino acids: CASRPSGGREQYF.

CDR3 nucleotide sequence: TGTGCCAGCACCCGGGGGGCCGGGGAGCTGTTTTTT. Amino acid sequence: CASTRGAGELFF. The chain has TRBV6-5 and TRBJ2-2; 7 nucleotides line up with TRBD2. Germline V gene data show CDR1 as MNHEY and CDR2 as SVGAGI. There are 12 residues in the CDR3. J lost 6 bases, V lost 7 bases, and 2 bases had no gene match.